This T cell receptor beta chain derives from a study of blood T cell repertoires in COVID-19. The overall study: Researchers got acute and convalescent COVID-19 samples from the United States, Italy and Spain.

The method was immunoSEQ multiplex PCR; TCRdb's version includes in-frame clones alone and lacks a portion of them. This sample has about 61,000 clones; approximately 83% occur once, and the top ten carry more than 14%. This TCR was recovered from a human donor in a cohort sampled during active COVID-19. Sequencing was carried out using peripheral blood.

The DNA for the CDR3 is TGTGCCACCAGTGCCGGGACAGGGTACAATGAGCAGTTCTTC. Residues: CATSAGTGYNEQFF. This sequence joins TRBV24-1 and TRBJ2-1; 9 bases align to TRBD1. The germline V gene encodes CDR1 KGHDR and CDR2 SFDVKD. V shed 5 bases and J 4 bases; nucleotides not matched to a gene: 2. The CDR3 covers 14 residues.